The sequence of this T cell receptor beta chain was determined in a study of T cell clones after liver transplantation. Study overall: Without induction therapy, subjects received standard immunosuppression until 12-24 months post-transplant.

Data came from immunoSEQ multiplex PCR; TCRdb stores just in-frame clones and leaves some out. The sample shows about 11,000 clones, 60% to 75% of them seen only once. The TCR was taken from a human patient who received a liver transplant. Some T cells may be graft donor cells. The source material was CD4+ T cells from blood, sampled about 31 months after liver transplant.

CDR3 nucleotides: TGTGCCAGCAGCTTCTCCGGGGGGGGCAATGAGCAGTTCTTC. Its protein product is CASSFSGGGNEQFF. The V and J genes are TRBV11-2 and TRBJ2-1, with 8 positions matching TRBD2. Unmatched junction bases numbered 4, after V lost 3 bases and J lost 6 bases. CDR1 and CDR2 (germline): SGHAT, FQNNGV. CDR3 length: 14 residues. The entire variable domain, with the rest obtained from reference TRBV11-2 and TRBJ2-1, is as follows: EAGVAQSPRYKIIEKRQSVAFWCNPISGHATLYWYQQILGQGPKLLIQFQNNGVVDDSQLPKDRFSAERLKGVDSTLKIQPAKLEDSAVYLCASSFSGGGNEQFFGPGTRLTVL.